The rows below give T cell receptor beta chains drawn from one sample of a study of cytomegalovirus exposure and HLA in healthy donors. The method was immunoSEQ multiplex PCR; TCRdb's version includes in-frame clones alone and lacks a portion of them. The sample includes 150,000 to 200,000 clones, more than 60% seen only once; the top ten take over 4%. Material: PBMCs. The receptors were gathered from a male donor in good health and CMV-seronegative. Each CDR3 is given with its conserved first and last residue. A D gene is named only where the DNA matches it firmly. Only some rows state a clone size, as once, few, many or a class for expanded clones.

-,TRBJ1-1,TRBV4-2,14,-,TGTGCCAGCAGCCTCCAGTCCGCCGACACTGAAGCTTTCTTT,CASSLQSADTEAFF
-,TRBJ1-2,TRBV2,14,TRBD1,TGTGCCAGCAGTGCAGGACAGGGCAACTATGGCTACACCTTC,CASSAGQGNYGYTF
-,TRBJ2-3,TRBV6-1,14,-,TGTGCCAGCTCATTCGGCAGGGGGGCAGATACGCAGTATTTT,CASSFGRGADTQYF
-,TRBJ1-3,TRBV15,17,-,TGTGCCACCAGCGGTTCGGGGGACTCGAGCTCTGGAAACACCATATATTTT,CATSGSGDSSSGNTIYF
-,TRBJ2-3,TRBV20-1,10,-,TGCAGTGGAGGCGCAGATACGCAGTATTTT,CSGGADTQYF
once,TRBJ2-2,TRBV28,14,-,TGTGCCAGCCGTTTAGGCCGGGTCACCGGGGAGCTGTTTTTT,CASRLGRVTGELFF
few,TRBJ2-1,TRBV29-1,13,-,TGCAGCGTTGAGGCGGTTCGCTACAATGAGCAGTTCTTC,CSVEAVRYNEQFF
-,TRBJ2-7,TRBV5-1,16,TRBD2,TGCGCCAGCAGCCCTCACGGAGTAGCGGGGGGAAACGAGCAGTACTTC,CASSPHGVAGGNEQYF
-,TRBJ2-4,TRBV4-3,14,TRBD2,TGCGCCAGCAGCCGGGGACTAGCGGAGGACATTCAGTACTTC,CASSRGLAEDIQYF
-,TRBJ1-5,TRBV6-5,15,TRBD1,TGTGCCAGCAGACGAGACAGGGCGGGCAATCAGCCCCAGCATTTT,CASRRDRAGNQPQHF
-,TRBJ2-2,TRBV2,13,TRBD1,TGTGCCAGCACCCAGGGGGTCTCCGGGGAGCTGTTTTTT,CASTQGVSGELFF
-,TRBJ2-7,TRBV5-4,15,-,TGTGCCAGCAGCCCCCCGACAGGGAGGCCCTACGAGCAGTACTTC,CASSPPTGRPYEQYF
-,TRBJ2-7,TRBV9,18,-,TGTGCCAGCAGCGTAATTTCTCGCGGCCTATCGGCGGTTTGGAAGCAGTACTTC,CASSVISRGLSAVWKQYF
-,TRBJ2-5,TRBV7-7,15,TRBD2,TGTGCCAGCAGCCGAAGGGAGGGGTCTCAAGAGACCCAGTACTTC,CASSRREGSQETQYF
-,TRBJ2-5,TRBV9,14,TRBD2,TGTGCCAGCAGCGCAGTGGGGGGGTCCAAGACCCAGTACTTC,CASSAVGGSKTQYF
-,TRBJ1-6,TRBV9,16,-,TGTGCCAGCAGCTCCCGTGGGGGAGGGGATTATTCACCCCTCCACTTT,CASSSRGGGDYSPLHF
few,TRBJ2-1,TRBV6-4,14,TRBD2,TGTGCCAGCAGTGTGCGGACTAGCGCGGATGAGCAGTTCTTC,CASSVRTSADEQFF
-,TRBJ2-7,TRBV7-2,13,TRBD2,TGTGCCAGCAACCCAGCGGGGAGTTTGGAGCAGTACTTC,CASNPAGSLEQYF
-,TRBJ2-2,TRBV6-6,15,-,TGTGCCAGCATTGACAGAGGAGCGAACACCGGGGAGCTGTTTTTT,CASIDRGANTGELFF
-,TRBJ2-3,TRBV6-1,13,-,TGTGCCAGCAGTGAAAGGCGAGGAGATACGCAGTATTTT,CASSERRGDTQYF
once,TRBJ2-7,TRBV7-9,15,TRBD1,TGTGCCAGCAGCTTAGGACGGGACAGGGGCTACGAGCAGTACTTC,CASSLGRDRGYEQYF
-,TRBJ2-7,TRBV5-6,15,-,TGTGCCAGCAGCCCCCTTCCGGGGGATTCCTACGAGCAGTACTTC,CASSPLPGDSYEQYF
few,TRBJ1-1,TRBV4-2,17,TRBD1,TGTGCCAGCAGCCAAGTCCGACAGGGGGGGGAGGGCACTGAAGCTTTCTTT,CASSQVRQGGEGTEAFF
-,TRBJ2-5,TRBV7-7,15,-,TGTGCCAGCAGCTTACAACCCGGACAGCAAGAGACCCAGTACTTC,CASSLQPGQQETQYF
once,TRBJ1-5,TRBV6-5,15,-,TGTGCCAGCAGGCCCTCTGGGGGGGGGAATCAGCCCCAGCATTTT,CASRPSGGGNQPQHF